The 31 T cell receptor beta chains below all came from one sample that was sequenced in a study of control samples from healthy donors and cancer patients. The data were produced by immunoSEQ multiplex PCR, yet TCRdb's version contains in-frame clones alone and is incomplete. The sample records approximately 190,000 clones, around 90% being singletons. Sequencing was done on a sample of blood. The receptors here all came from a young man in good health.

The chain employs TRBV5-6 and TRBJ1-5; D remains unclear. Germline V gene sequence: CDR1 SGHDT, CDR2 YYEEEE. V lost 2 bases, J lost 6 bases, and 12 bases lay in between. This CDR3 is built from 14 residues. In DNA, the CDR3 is TGTGCCAGCAGCTTCTGGACGTCGCGTCAGCCCCAGCATTTT. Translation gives CASSFWTSRQPQHF.

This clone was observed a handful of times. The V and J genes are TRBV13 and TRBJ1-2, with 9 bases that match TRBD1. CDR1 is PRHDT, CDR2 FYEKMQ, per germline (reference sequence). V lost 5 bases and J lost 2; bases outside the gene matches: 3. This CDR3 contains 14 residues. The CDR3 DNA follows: TGTGCCAGCAGCCACGGGACAGGGAACTATGGCTACACCTTC. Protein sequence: CASSHGTGNYGYTF. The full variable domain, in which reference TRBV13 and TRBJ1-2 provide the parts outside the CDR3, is AAGVIQSPRHLIKEKRETATLKCYPIPRHDTVYWYQQGPGQDPQFLISFYEKMQSDKGSIPDRFSAQQFSDYHSELNMSSLELGDSALYFCASSHGTGNYGYTFGSGTRLTVV.

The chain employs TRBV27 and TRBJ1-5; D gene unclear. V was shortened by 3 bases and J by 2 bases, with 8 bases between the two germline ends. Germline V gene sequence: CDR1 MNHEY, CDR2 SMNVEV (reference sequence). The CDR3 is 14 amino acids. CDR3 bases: TGTGCCAGCAGTTTTATGAGCGGCAATCAGCCCCAGCATTTT. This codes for CASSFMSGNQPQHF.

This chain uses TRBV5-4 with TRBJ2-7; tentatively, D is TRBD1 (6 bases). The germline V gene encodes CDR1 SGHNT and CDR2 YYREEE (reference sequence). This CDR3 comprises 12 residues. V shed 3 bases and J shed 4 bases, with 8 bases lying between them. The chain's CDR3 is CASSSQGYEQYF. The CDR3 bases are TGTGCCAGCAGCTCCCAGGGGTACGAGCAGTACTTC.

The CDR3 region has the DNA TGCAGCGGGGGGAGAGAGAACACTGAAGCTTTCTTT. Amino acid sequence: CSGGRENTEAFF. This chain joins TRBV29-1 and TRBJ1-1; a weak D match, TRBD1 (5 bases). The V end was cut by 7 bases, the J end by 1 base, with 10 bases between. This CDR3 has 12 amino acids. Germline values: CDR1 SQVTM, CDR2 ANQGSEA.

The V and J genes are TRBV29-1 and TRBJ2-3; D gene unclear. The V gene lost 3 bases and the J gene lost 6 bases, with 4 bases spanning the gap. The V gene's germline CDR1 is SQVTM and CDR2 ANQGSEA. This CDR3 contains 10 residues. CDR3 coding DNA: TGCAGCGTTGAGAGCGATACGCAGTATTTT. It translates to CSVESDTQYF.

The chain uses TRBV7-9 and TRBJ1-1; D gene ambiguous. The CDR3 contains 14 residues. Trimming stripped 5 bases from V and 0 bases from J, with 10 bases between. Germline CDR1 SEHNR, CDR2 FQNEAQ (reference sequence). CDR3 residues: CASSLGPMNTEAFF. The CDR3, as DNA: TGTGCCAGCAGCCTGGGCCCAATGAACACTGAAGCTTTCTTT.

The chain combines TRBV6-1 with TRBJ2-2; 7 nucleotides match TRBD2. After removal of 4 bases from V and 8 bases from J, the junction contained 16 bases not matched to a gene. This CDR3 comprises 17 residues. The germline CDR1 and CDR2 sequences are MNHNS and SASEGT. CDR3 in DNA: TGTGCCAGCAGTGCCAGACTAGCCGCGAAGGAGGGGGGGGAGCTGTTTTTT. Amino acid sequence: CASSARLAAKEGGELFF.

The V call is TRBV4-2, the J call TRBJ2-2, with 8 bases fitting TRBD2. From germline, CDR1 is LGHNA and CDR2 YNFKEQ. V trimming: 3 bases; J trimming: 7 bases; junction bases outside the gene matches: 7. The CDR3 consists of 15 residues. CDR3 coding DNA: TGTGCCAGCAGCCAGGTTGACCGGGAGGGCGGGGAGCTGTTTTTT. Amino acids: CASSQVDREGGELFF.

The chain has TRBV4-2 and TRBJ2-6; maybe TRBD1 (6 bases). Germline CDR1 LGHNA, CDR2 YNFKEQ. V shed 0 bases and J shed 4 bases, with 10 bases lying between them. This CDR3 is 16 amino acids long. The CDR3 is CASSQDRGPGANVLTF. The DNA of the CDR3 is TGTGCCAGCAGCCAAGACAGGGGTCCGGGGGCCAACGTCCTGACTTTC.

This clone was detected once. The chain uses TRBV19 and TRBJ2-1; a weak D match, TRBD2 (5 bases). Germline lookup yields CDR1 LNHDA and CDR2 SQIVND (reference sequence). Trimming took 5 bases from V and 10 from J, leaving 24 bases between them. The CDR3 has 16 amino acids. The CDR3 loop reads CASSPRLRTLQWEQFF. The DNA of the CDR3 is TGTGCCAGTAGTCCACGACTACGCACCCTACAATGGGAGCAGTTCTTC.

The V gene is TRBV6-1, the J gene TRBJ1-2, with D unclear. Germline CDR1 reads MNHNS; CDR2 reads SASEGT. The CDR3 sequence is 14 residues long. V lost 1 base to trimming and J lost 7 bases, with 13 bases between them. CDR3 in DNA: TGTGCCAGCAGTGAAGATCCAGGCTGGAGTGGCTACACCTTC. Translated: CASSEDPGWSGYTF.

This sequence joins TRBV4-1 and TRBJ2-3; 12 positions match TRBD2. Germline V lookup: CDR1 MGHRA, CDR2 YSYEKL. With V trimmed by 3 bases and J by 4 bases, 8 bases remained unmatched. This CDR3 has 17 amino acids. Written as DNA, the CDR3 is TGCGCCAGCAGCCACTCTAGCGGGGGGGCATGGTCAGATACGCAGTATTTT. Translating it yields CASSHSSGGAWSDTQYF.

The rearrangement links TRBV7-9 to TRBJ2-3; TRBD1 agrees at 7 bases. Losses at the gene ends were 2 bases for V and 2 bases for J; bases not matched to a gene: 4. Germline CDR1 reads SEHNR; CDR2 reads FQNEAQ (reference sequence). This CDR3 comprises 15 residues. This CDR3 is CASSLQGEYTDTQYF. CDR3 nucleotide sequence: TGTGCCAGCAGCTTACAGGGGGAATACACAGATACGCAGTATTTT.

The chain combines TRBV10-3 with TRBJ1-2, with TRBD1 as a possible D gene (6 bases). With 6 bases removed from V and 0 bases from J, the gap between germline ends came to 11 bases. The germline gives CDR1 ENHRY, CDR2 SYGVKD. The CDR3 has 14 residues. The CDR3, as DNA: TGTGCCATCAGGGAACAGGGAGCTAACTATGGCTACACCTTC. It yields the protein CAIREQGANYGYTF.

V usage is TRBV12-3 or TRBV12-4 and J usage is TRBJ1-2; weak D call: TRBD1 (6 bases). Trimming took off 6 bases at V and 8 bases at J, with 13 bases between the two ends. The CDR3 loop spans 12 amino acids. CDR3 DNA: TGTGCCAGCAGCAGAACAGGGCGCGGCTACACCTTC. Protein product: CASSRTGRGYTF.

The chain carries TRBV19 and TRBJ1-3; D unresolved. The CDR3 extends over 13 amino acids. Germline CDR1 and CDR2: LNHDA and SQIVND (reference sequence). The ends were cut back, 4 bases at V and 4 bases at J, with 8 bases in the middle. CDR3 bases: TGTGCCAGTAGTACGGGGAACGGAAACACCATATATTTT. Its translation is CASSTGNGNTIYF.

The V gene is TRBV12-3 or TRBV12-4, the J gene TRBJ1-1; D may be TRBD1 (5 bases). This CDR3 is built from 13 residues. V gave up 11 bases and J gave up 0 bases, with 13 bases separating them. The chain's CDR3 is CAARGGVNTEAFF. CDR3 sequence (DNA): TGTGCCGCCCGGGGGGGAGTGAACACTGAAGCTTTCTTT.

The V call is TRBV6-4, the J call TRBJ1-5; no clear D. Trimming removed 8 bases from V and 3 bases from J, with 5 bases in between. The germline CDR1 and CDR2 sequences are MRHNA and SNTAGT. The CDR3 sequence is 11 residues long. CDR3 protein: CASYYNQPQHF. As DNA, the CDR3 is TGTGCCAGCTATTACAATCAGCCCCAGCATTTT.

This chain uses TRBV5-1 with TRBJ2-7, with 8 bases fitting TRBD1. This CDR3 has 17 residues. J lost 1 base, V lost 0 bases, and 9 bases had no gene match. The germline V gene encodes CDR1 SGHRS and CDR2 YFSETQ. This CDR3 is CASSLADSWTGSYEQYF. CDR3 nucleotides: TGCGCCAGCAGCTTGGCCGACTCCTGGACAGGGTCCTACGAGCAGTACTTC. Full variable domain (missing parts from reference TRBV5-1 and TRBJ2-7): KAGVTQTPRYLIKTRGQQVTLSCSPISGHRSVSWYQQTPGQGLQFLFEYFSETQRNKGNFPGRFSGRQFSNSRSEMNVSTLELGDSALYLCASSLADSWTGSYEQYFGPGTRLTVT.

CDR3 sequence: CASSQDAKTRGNTGELFF. The CDR3 nucleotides read TGCGCCAGCAGCCAAGACGCCAAAACCAGGGGAAACACCGGGGAGCTGTTTTTT. The rearrangement uses TRBV4-1 and TRBJ2-2; D perhaps matches TRBD1 (6 bases). V lost 0 bases and J lost 2, with 16 bases in between. The CDR3 extends over 18 amino acids. Germline CDR1 and CDR2: MGHRA and YSYEKL.

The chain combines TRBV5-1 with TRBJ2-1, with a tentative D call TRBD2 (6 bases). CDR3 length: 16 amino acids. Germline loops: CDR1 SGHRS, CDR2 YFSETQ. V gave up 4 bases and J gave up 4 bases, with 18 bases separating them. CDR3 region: CASSPGLRSPYNEQFF. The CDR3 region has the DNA TGCGCCAGCAGCCCGGGACTTCGTTCCCCATACAATGAGCAGTTCTTC.

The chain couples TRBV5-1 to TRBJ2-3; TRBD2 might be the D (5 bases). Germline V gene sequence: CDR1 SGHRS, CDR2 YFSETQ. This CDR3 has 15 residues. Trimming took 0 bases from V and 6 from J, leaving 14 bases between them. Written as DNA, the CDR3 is TGCGCCAGCAGCTTGGGCGGGCTTCCAATGGATACGCAGTATTTT. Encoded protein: CASSLGGLPMDTQYF.

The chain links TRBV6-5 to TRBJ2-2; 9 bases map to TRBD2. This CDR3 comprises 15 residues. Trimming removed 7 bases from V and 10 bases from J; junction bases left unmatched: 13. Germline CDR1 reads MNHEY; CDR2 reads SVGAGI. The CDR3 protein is CASTEGSGGPVELFF. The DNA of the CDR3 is TGTGCCAGCACCGAAGGAAGCGGGGGGCCGGTGGAGCTGTTTTTT.

The CDR3 DNA sequence: TGTGCCAGCAGCTCGCGCACTATAATCACAGATACGCAGTATTTT. This encodes CASSSRTIITDTQYF. V gene TRBV7-9 combines with J gene TRBJ2-3; D gene uncertain. The CDR3 has 15 residues. V gave up 4 bases and J gave up 2 bases, with 13 bases separating them. CDR1 SEHNR and CDR2 FQNEAQ come from the germline V gene (reference sequence).

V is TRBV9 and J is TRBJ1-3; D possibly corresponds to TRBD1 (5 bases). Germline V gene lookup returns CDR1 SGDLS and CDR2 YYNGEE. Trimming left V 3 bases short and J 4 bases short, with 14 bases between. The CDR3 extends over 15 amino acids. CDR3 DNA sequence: TGTGCCAGCAGCGCCGATGCAAACAGGGGAAACACCATATATTTT. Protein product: CASSADANRGNTIYF.

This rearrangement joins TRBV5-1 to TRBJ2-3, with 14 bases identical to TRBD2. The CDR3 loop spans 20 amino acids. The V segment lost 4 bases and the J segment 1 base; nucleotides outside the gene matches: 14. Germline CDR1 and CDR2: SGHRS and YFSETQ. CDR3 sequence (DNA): TGCGCCAGCAGCGCCGGACTAGCGGGGGGTCCGCCGACGCGCACAGATACGCAGTATTTT. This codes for CASSAGLAGGPPTRTDTQYF.

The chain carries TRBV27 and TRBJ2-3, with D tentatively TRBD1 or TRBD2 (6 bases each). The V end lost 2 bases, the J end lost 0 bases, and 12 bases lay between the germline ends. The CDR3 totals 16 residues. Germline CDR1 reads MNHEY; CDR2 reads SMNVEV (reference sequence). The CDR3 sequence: CASSLRGVISTDTQYF. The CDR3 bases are TGTGCCAGCAGTTTAAGGGGGGTTATCAGCACAGATACGCAGTATTTT.

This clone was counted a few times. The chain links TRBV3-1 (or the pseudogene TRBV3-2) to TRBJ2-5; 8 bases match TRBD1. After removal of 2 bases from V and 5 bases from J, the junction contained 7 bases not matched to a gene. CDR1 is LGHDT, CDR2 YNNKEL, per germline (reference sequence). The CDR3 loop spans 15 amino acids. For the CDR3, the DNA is TGTGCCAGCAGCCAATTGACAGGGGTCGTCGAGACCCAGTACTTC. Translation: CASSQLTGVVETQYF.

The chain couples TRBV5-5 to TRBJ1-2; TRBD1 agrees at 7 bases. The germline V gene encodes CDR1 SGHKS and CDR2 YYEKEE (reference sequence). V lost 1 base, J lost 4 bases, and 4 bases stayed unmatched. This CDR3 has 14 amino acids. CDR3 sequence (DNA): TGTGCCAGCAGCTTGATGACAGGGCCCTATGGCTACACCTTC. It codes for CASSLMTGPYGYTF.

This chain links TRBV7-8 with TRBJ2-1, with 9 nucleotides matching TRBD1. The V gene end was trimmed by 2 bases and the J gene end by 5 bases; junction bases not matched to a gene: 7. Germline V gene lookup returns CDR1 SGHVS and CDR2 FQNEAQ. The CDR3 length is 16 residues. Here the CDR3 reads CASSLRRTGDDNEQFF. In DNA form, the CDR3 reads TGTGCCAGCAGCTTAAGGAGGACAGGGGACGACAATGAGCAGTTCTTC. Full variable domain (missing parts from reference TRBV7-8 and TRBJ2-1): GAGVSQSPRYKVAKRGQDVALRCDPISGHVSLFWYQQALGQGPEFLTYFQNEAQLDKSGLPSDRFFAERPEGSVSTLKIQRTQQEDSAVYLCASSLRRTGDDNEQFFGPGTRLTVL.